This entry lists 25 T cell receptor beta chains sequenced from one sample in a study of cytomegalovirus exposure and HLA in healthy donors. Sequencing used immunoSEQ multiplex PCR; TCRdb keeps in-frame clones, though not all of them. Among some 310,000 clones, around 90% were seen once, and the ten largest hold around 0.96%. The specimen was PBMCs. Every receptor here comes from a man aged 25-40 years in good health and CMV-seronegative.

The chain links TRBV4-1 to TRBJ2-2, with a weak D call TRBD2 (6 bases). V was cut by 0 bases and J by 7 bases, with 12 bases left in between. CDR3 length: 15 amino acids. CDR1 and CDR2 (germline): MGHRA, YSYEKL. The CDR3 is CASSQDDLEGGELFF. CDR3 in DNA: TGCGCCAGCAGCCAAGATGATTTGGAGGGCGGGGAGCTGTTTTTT.

This rearrangement joins TRBV6-5 to TRBJ2-7; D may be TRBD2 (5 bases). CDR3 length: 13 residues. Trimming took 10 bases from V and 1 from J, leaving 14 bases between them. The germline gives CDR1 MNHEY, CDR2 SVGAGI. For the CDR3, the DNA is TGTGCCACGCAAAGAGGGAGTTCCTACGAGCAGTACTTC. This gives the protein CATQRGSSYEQYF.

The chain links TRBV7-8 to TRBJ1-2, with a possible D match to TRBD1 (5 bases). Germline loops: CDR1 SGHVS, CDR2 FQNEAQ. The CDR3 length is 15 residues. V gave up 2 bases and J gave up 1 base, with 11 bases separating them. The DNA for the CDR3 is TGTGCCAGCAGCTTAAGTCGGGGGGTTAACTATGGCTACACCTTC. As protein: CASSLSRGVNYGYTF.

In DNA, the CDR3 is TGTGCCAGCAGTTACTCGGCAGCGTCCCTTAATTCACCCCTCCACTTT. This sequence encodes CASSYSAASLNSPLHF. The rearrangement joins TRBV6-5 to TRBJ1-6; D is ambiguous. Trimming cost V 0 bases and J 6 bases, with 12 bases left between them. This CDR3 comprises 16 residues. CDR1 and CDR2 from the germline V gene are MNHEY and SVGAGI.

V usage is TRBV19 and J usage is TRBJ2-3; TRBD1 matches 10 bases. The CDR3 covers 16 residues. The J segment lost 2 bases and the V segment lost 3 bases, leaving 5 bases of the junction unmatched. Germline values: CDR1 LNHDA, CDR2 SQIVND (reference sequence). CDR3 bases: TGTGCCAGTAGTATGACCGGGACAGGGGTCACAGATACGCAGTATTTT. Its translation: CASSMTGTGVTDTQYF.

The V gene is TRBV10-3, the J gene TRBJ2-7; D is ambiguous. Germline CDR1 and CDR2: ENHRY and SYGVKD. CDR3 length equals 15 residues. Trimming left V 0 bases short and J 5 bases short, with 14 bases between. The CDR3 bases are TGTGCCATCAGTGAGTCCGCCAGGTTAAGGAACGAGCAGTACTTC. Its protein is CAISESARLRNEQYF.

The V call is TRBV5-4, the J call TRBJ2-5; the D gene is possibly TRBD2 (5 bases). Germline-derived CDR1 and CDR2 are SGHNT and YYREEE (reference sequence). The CDR3 runs 15 residues. Trimming took 5 bases from V and 1 from J, leaving 15 bases between them. The CDR3 spells CASSFSGKGQETQYF. Here the CDR3 DNA reads TGTGCCAGCAGTTTTTCGGGGAAGGGCCAAGAGACCCAGTACTTC.

This chain uses TRBV2 with TRBJ2-3; D may be TRBD2 (5 bases). With 2 bases removed from V and 6 bases from J, the gap between germline ends came to 18 bases. The germline CDR1 and CDR2 sequences are SNHLY and FYNNEI. The CDR3 is made up of 16 amino acids. The CDR3 region is CASSESGSTGLDTQYF. The DNA of the CDR3 is TGTGCCAGCAGTGAATCGGGTTCAACGGGGTTGGATACGCAGTATTTT.

CDR3 amino acids: CASTPTIGGWETQYF. CDR3 DNA sequence: TGTGCCAGCACCCCGACTATCGGGGGGTGGGAGACCCAGTACTTC. The chain uses TRBV6-5 and TRBJ2-5; 7 positions match TRBD2. This CDR3 is 15 amino acids long. After removal of 7 bases from V and 5 bases from J, the junction contained 13 bases not matched to a gene. The germline gives CDR1 MNHEY, CDR2 SVGAGI.

The chain is built from TRBV9 and TRBJ1-5; D is uncertain. V dropped 2 bases and J dropped 5 bases, with 8 bases sitting between them. This CDR3 is 13 amino acids long. Germline CDR1 is SGDLS and CDR2 is YYNGEE. CDR3 in amino acids: CASSVGRDQPQHF. In DNA form, the CDR3 reads TGTGCCAGCAGCGTCGGGAGAGATCAGCCCCAGCATTTT.

There are a few counts of this clone. The CDR3 bases are TGTGCCAGCAGCCCCCTAGAGCGTTACAACACCGGGGAGCTGTTTTTT. Amino acid sequence: CASSPLERYNTGELFF. The gene calls are TRBV7-9 and TRBJ2-2; D unresolved. The CDR3 runs to 16 residues. Germline loops: CDR1 SEHNR, CDR2 FQNEAQ (reference sequence). V was cut by 5 bases and J by 2 bases, with 15 bases left in between.

The gene calls are TRBV7-2 and TRBJ2-7; a weak D match, TRBD1 (6 bases). The CDR3 totals 14 residues. V gave up 5 bases and J gave up 3 bases, with 14 bases separating them. CDR1 is SGHTA and CDR2 is FQGNSA in the germline V gene. CDR3 DNA sequence: TGTGCCAGCAGCCCGGACAGTTTTAACTACGAGCAGTACTTC. It specifies CASSPDSFNYEQYF. Drawing the rest from reference TRBV7-2 and TRBJ2-7, the complete variable domain is GAGVSQSPSNKVTEKGKDVELRCDPISGHTALYWYRQSLGQGLEFLIYFQGNSAPDKSGLPSDRFSAERTGGSVSTLTIQRTQQEDSAVYLCASSPDSFNYEQYFGPGTRLTVT.

The chain links TRBV7-2 to TRBJ1-6; D not resolved. The CDR3 extends over 16 amino acids. V lost 5 bases and J 0 bases, leaving 11 bases between the germline ends. Germline V gene data show CDR1 as SGHTA and CDR2 as FQGNSA. Here the CDR3 reads CASSPQASSYNSPLHF. DNA of the CDR3: TGTGCCAGCAGCCCCCAGGCGAGCTCCTATAATTCACCCCTCCACTTT.

V gene TRBV9 combines with J gene TRBJ1-6, with a tentative D call TRBD1 (6 bases). Germline V gene data show CDR1 as SGDLS and CDR2 as YYNGEE. V lost 3 bases and J lost 3, with 13 bases in between. CDR3 size: 16 residues. CDR3 nucleotide sequence: TGTGCCAGCAGCGAACTCCAGGGGTTCTATAATTCACCCCTCCACTTT. It specifies CASSELQGFYNSPLHF.

Comments on this clone: Other DNA sequences in this specimen translate into the identical CDR3. The chain uses TRBV18 and TRBJ1-5; D unclear. Looked up from germline, CDR1 is KGHSH and CDR2 is LQKENI. The V end was cut by 3 bases, the J end by 2 bases, with 8 bases between. The CDR3 has 14 amino acids. Written as DNA, the CDR3 is TGTGCCAGCTCACCCCCCGGTGGCAATCAGCCCCAGCATTTT. Its protein product is CASSPPGGNQPQHF.

This sequence joins TRBV5-4 and TRBJ2-3, with TRBD2 matching over 7 bases. V lost 10 bases, J lost 0 bases, and 8 bases stayed unmatched. This CDR3 contains 14 residues. Germline V lookup: CDR1 SGHNT, CDR2 YYREEE (reference sequence). The CDR3: CAGKRDGSTDTQYF. The CDR3, as DNA: TGTGCCGGCAAGCGGGACGGCAGCACAGATACGCAGTATTTT.

The rearrangement links TRBV12-5 to TRBJ2-1; 9 bases match TRBD2. The CDR3 has 13 amino acids. Germline-derived CDR1 and CDR2 are LGHNT and FRNRAP. Germline trimming cut 2 bases from V and 12 bases from J; bases unmatched to any gene: 5. The DNA for the CDR3 is TGTGCTAGTGGTTTGAGGGCGGGAGGGGTGCAGTTCTTC. Translating gives CASGLRAGGVQFF.

The genes are TRBV14 and TRBJ2-7; 8 nucleotides align to TRBD2. The V and J ends lost 1 base and 6 bases, in that order; junction bases with no gene match: 14. In germline, CDR1 is SGHDN, CDR2 FVKESK. CDR3 length equals 17 residues. The CDR3 here is CASSQVRGGLLSLEQYF. CDR3 coding DNA: TGTGCCAGCAGCCAAGTACGGGGGGGGCTCTTATCTCTCGAGCAGTACTTC.

The chain carries TRBV4-1 and TRBJ1-1; D unclear. Germline values: CDR1 MGHRA, CDR2 YSYEKL. V dropped 5 bases and J dropped 1 base, with 11 bases sitting between them. The CDR3 has 14 amino acids. The CDR3 here is CASSGDMGNTEAFF. CDR3 nucleotide sequence: TGCGCCAGCAGCGGCGACATGGGGAACACTGAAGCTTTCTTT.

The gene calls are TRBV9 and TRBJ1-1; D might be TRBD1 (5 bases). Germline CDR1 reads SGDLS; CDR2 reads YYNGEE. This CDR3 is 13 amino acids long. V gave up 5 bases and J gave up 6 bases, with 14 bases separating them. The CDR3, as DNA: TGTGCCAGCAGGGACCGTCTAGGGGCTGAAGCTTTCTTT. Amino acids: CASRDRLGAEAFF.

This sequence joins TRBV11-3 and TRBJ2-7, with TRBD1 matching 7 bases. Trimming took 4 bases from V and 0 from J; bases not matched to a gene: 6. The CDR3 has 15 residues. Per the germline V gene, CDR1 is SGHNT and CDR2 is YENEEA. This CDR3 reads CASSSRDSFSYEQYF. The CDR3 coding sequence is TGTGCCAGCAGCTCCCGGGACAGTTTCTCCTACGAGCAGTACTTC.

This clone came up once. The chain uses TRBV4-1 and TRBJ1-2; D may be TRBD1 (5 bases). Germline V gene sequence: CDR1 MGHRA, CDR2 YSYEKL. This CDR3 comprises 16 residues. Trimming pared 0 bases from V and 1 base from J, leaving 12 bases between. The CDR3: CASSQEYRNLNYGYTF. The CDR3 DNA follows: TGCGCCAGCAGCCAAGAGTACAGGAACCTTAACTATGGCTACACCTTC.

This chain joins TRBV6-1 and TRBJ2-4; possibly TRBD1 for D (6 bases). The V end lost 8 bases, the J end lost 0 bases, and 14 bases lay between the germline ends. The germline CDR1 and CDR2 sequences are MNHNS and SASEGT. The CDR3 sequence is 15 residues long. The CDR3 DNA reads TGTGCCAGCTCGGGACAATATCTAGCCAAAAACATTCAGTACTTC. It yields the protein CASSGQYLAKNIQYF.

The chain joins TRBV4-1 to TRBJ1-1, with 9 bases that match TRBD1. Per germline, CDR1 MGHRA and CDR2 YSYEKL. This CDR3 contains 12 residues. Trimming removed 5 bases from V and 10 bases from J; junction bases left unmatched: 5. Here the CDR3 DNA reads TGCGCCAGCAGCGAAAGACAGGGGGTAGCTTTCTTT. It encodes CASSERQGVAFF.

The chain has TRBV15 and TRBJ2-3, with D hard to call. There are 14 residues in the CDR3. Trimming took 5 bases from V and 4 from J, leaving 13 bases between them. Germline CDR1 and CDR2: LNHNV and YYDKDF (reference sequence). CDR3 region: CATSRVRGADTQYF. In nucleotides, the CDR3 is TGTGCCACCAGCCGGGTGAGAGGAGCAGATACGCAGTATTTT.